Shown below are 3 T cell receptor beta chains from a single sample sequenced in a study of cytomegalovirus exposure and HLA in healthy donors. Sequenced by immunoSEQ multiplex PCR; TCRdb stores in-frame clones only, minus some. Among a few hundred thousand clones, more than 80% were seen once, and the ten largest hold 0.7% to 0.85%. Sequenced sample: PBMCs. These receptors came from a woman between 18 and 29 years old in good health and CMV-seronegative.

CDR3 in amino acids: CASSLGGVPRTNEKLFF. CDR3 nucleotides: TGCGCCAGCAGCCTAGGAGGGGTTCCCAGGACTAATGAAAAACTGTTTTTT. The chain links TRBV5-1 to TRBJ1-4; possibly TRBD1 for D (5 bases). The germline gives CDR1 SGHRS, CDR2 YFSETQ. V was shortened by 4 bases and J by 2 bases, with 18 bases between the two germline ends. The CDR3 spans 17 residues.

The V gene is TRBV7-9, the J gene TRBJ2-3; D is perhaps TRBD2 (5 bases). Trimming took 4 bases from V and 6 from J, leaving 8 bases between them. Germline V gene lookup returns CDR1 SEHNR and CDR2 FQNEAQ (reference sequence). The CDR3 has 12 amino acids. The CDR3 is CASSSRGDTQYF. CDR3 DNA sequence: TGTGCCAGCAGCTCCCGAGGGGATACGCAGTATTTT.

This rearrangement joins TRBV6-6 to TRBJ2-2; D uncertain. CDR3 length: 15 residues. Trimming removed 8 bases from V and 1 base from J, with 14 bases in between. Germline V CDR1 and CDR2: MNHNY, SVGAGI (reference sequence). CDR3 protein: CASGHPRENTGELFF. CDR3 coding DNA: TGTGCCAGCGGTCACCCAAGAGAGAACACCGGGGAGCTGTTTTTT.